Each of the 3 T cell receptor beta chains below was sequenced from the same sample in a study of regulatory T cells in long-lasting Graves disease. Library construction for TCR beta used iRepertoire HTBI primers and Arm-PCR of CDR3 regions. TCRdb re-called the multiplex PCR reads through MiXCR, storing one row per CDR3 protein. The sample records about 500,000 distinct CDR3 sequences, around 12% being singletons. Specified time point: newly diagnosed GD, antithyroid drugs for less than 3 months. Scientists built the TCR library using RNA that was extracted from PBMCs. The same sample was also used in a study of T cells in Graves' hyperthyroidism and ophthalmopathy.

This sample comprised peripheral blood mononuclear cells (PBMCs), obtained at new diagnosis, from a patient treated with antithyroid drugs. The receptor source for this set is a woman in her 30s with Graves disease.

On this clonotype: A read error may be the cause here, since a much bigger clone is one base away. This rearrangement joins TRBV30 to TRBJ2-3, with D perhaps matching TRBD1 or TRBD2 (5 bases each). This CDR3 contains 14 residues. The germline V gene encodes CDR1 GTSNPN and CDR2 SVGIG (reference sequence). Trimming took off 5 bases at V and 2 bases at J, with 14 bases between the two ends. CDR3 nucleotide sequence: TGTGCCTGGGGGACGAGGACTCACACAGATACGCAGTATTTT. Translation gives CAWGTRTHTDTQYF. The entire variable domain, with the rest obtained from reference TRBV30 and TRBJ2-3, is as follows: SQTIHQWPATLVQPVGSPLSLECTVEGTSNPNLYWYRQAAGRGLQLLFYSVGIGQISSEVPQNLSASRPQDRQFILSSKKLLLSDSGFYLCAWGTRTHTDTQYFGPGTRLTVL.

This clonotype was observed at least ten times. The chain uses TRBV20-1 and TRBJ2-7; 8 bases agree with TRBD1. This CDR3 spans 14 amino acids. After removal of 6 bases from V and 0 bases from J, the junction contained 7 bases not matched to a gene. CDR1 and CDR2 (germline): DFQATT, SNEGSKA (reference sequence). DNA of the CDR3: TGCAGTGCGTATGGGACAGGAAGCTCCTACGAGCAGTACTTC. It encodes CSAYGTGSSYEQYF.

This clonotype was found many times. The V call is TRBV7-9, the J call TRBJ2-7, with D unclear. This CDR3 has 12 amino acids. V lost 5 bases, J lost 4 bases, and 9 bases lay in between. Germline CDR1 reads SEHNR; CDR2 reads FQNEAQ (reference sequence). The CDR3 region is CASSPLSYEQYF. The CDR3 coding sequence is TGTGCCAGCAGCCCTCTTTCGTACGAGCAGTACTTC. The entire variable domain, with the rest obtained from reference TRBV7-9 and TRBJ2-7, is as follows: DTGVSQNPRHKITKRGQNVTFRCDPISEHNRLYWYRQTLGQGPEFLTYFQNEAQLEKSRLLSDRFSAERPKGSFSTLEIQRTEQGDSAMYLCASSPLSYEQYFGPGTRLTVT.